The table lists the clone carrying this T cell receptor beta chain with a count of one. No antigen is known for it. The authors divided CD4+ cells into CD45RA+ naive and CD45RA-negative memory subsets. The sample is drawn from a study of shared clonotypes between healthy human individuals. Study findings and constraints: Naive subsets generally had larger estimated richness than memory subsets. An effect of sequencing depth on clonotype sharing among donors was expected.

The germline V gene has CDR1 SGHRS and CDR2 YFSETQ. This CDR3 region has 16 residues. V was clipped by 4 bases and J by 5 bases, with 16 bases between them. The assay was immunoSEQ multiplex PCR, and TCRdb's table has in-frame clones only and misses some. The repertoire includes roughly 1,100,000 clones, roughly 80% of them detected once, and about 1.5% sits in the top ten. Sequencing was done on a sample of memory CD4+ T cells sorted from blood. The subset: CD45RA-negative fraction. This TCR was sampled from a man aged 18 to 35 in good health. This sequence joins TRBV5-1 and TRBJ1-6; no firm D call. The CDR3 loop reads CASSLGGSGNNSPLHF. CDR3 nucleotides: TGCGCCAGCAGCCTCGGCGGGTCCGGTAATAATTCACCCCTCCACTTT.